This T cell receptor beta chain emerged from a study of cytomegalovirus exposure and HLA in healthy donors. PCR used 60 Vbeta primers and 13 Jbeta primers. The protocol was immunoSEQ multiplex PCR, while the TCRdb copy is restricted to in-frame clones and leaves out a portion. The data show roughly 93,000 clones, around 76% seen once. The specimen sequenced was PBMCs. The receptor comes from a man aged 25 to 40 in good health and CMV-seronegative.

The CDR3, as DNA: TGTGCCAGCAGCTTAGGATCGGGGGATGGAAACACCATATATTTT. This codes for CASSLGSGDGNTIYF. The V and J genes are TRBV11-3 and TRBJ1-3; tentative D call: TRBD1 (5 bases). CDR1 and CDR2 (germline): SGHNT, YENEEA. CDR3 length equals 15 residues. V was shortened by 1 base and J by 3 bases, with 10 bases between the two germline ends.